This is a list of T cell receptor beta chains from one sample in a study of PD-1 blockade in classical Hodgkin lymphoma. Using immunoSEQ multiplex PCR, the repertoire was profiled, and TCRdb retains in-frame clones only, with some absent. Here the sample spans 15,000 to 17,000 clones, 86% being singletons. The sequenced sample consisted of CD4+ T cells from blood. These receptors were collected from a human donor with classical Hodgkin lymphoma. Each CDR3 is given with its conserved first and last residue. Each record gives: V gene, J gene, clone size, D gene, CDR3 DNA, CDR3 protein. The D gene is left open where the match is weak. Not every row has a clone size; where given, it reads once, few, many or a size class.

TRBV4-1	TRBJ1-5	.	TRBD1	TGCGCCAGCAGCCAAGAACAGGGGATCCCGCGACAGCCCCAGCATTTT	CASSQEQGIPRQPQHF
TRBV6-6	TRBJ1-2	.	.	TGTGCCAGCAAGGGGAATGGCTACACCTTC	CASKGNGYTF
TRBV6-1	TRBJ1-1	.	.	TGTGCCAGCAGGGGACTGAACACTGAAGCTTTCTTT	CASRGLNTEAFF
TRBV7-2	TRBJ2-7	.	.	TGTGCCAGCAGCTCGCCCTCTAGCGCGTACGAGCAGTACTTC	CASSSPSSAYEQYF
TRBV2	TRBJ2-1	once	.	TGTGCCAGCAGTACCCAGGGATACAATGAGCAGTTCTTC	CASSTQGYNEQFF
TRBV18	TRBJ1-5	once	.	TGTGCCAGCTCACCACCGGCAGGCCTTGGACAGCCCCAGCATTTT	CASSPPAGLGQPQHF
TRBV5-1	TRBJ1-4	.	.	TGCGCCAGCAGCTTTAGAGGGTCAAATGAAAAACTGTTTTTT	CASSFRGSNEKLFF
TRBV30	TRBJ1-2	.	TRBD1	TGTGCCTGGACAATAGACAGGGTTAAGGGTGGCTACACCTTC	CAWTIDRVKGGYTF
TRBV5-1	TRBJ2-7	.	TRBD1	TGCGCCAGCAGCTCTCAGGGGGCGACCTACGAGCAGTACTTC	CASSSQGATYEQYF
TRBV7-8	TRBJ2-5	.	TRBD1	TGTGCCAGCAGCTTATTAAGGGGACAGGGGGTGAGGGAGACCCAGTACTTC	CASSLLRGQGVRETQYF
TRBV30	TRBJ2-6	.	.	TGTGCCTGGAGTGTACGGGCCAACGTCCTGACTTTC	CAWSVRANVLTF
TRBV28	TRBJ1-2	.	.	TGTGCCAGCAGTTGGAATGGCTACACCTTC	CASSWNGYTF
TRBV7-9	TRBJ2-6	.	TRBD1	TGTGCCAGAGAGGGGGTTCAGGGACAGCCCAACGTCCTGACTTTC	CAREGVQGQPNVLTF
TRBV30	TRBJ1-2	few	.	TGTGCCTGGAGACCAATGGGACACTATGGCTACACCTTC	CAWRPMGHYGYTF
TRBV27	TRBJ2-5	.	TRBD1	TGTGCCAGCAGTCGACAGGGGAACCAAGAGACCCAGTACTTC	CASSRQGNQETQYF
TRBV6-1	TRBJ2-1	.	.	TGTGCCAGCAGTGGCGTATCCCTGTTACTAGGAGGCAATGAGCAGTTCTTC	CASSGVSLLLGGNEQFF
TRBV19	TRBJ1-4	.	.	TGTGCCAGTAGTGAAAGCCGACGGGCTTCTAATGAAAAACTGTTTTTT	CASSESRRASNEKLFF
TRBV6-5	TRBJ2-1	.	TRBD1	TGTGCCAGCAGTCACCGGGACAGGGCGAATGAGCAGTTCTTC	CASSHRDRANEQFF
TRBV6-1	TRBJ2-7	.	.	TGTGCCAGCAGTGAAAGGCAGGTCTCGGAGCAGTACTTC	CASSERQVSEQYF
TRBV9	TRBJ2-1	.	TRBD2	TGTGCCAGCAGCTACACCCAACTAGCGGGAGAGATATCAAAGCAGTTCTTC	CASSYTQLAGEISKQFF
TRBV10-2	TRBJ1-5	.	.	TGCGCCAGCAGTGAGTCGCAGGATGGCACGGAGCAGCCCCAGCATTTT	CASSESQDGTEQPQHF
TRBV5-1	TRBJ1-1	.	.	TGCGCCAGCAGCTTGGTGGTGGCAGGCACTGAAGCTTTCTTT	CASSLVVAGTEAFF
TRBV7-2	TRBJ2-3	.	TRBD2	TGTGCCAGCAGCTACGGGGGGATCACAGATACGCAGTATTTT	CASSYGGITDTQYF
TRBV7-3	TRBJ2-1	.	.	TGTGCCAGCAGCTCCGTTAGGAATGAGCAGTTCTTC	CASSSVRNEQFF
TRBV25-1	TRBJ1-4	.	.	TGTGCCAGCAGTGAAGGCCCCACAGGGAGGGAAAAACTGTTTTTT	CASSEGPTGREKLFF
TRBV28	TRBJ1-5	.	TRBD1	TGTGCCAGCAGCTCCAACGACAGGGTTGGGAATCAGCCCCAGCATTTT	CASSSNDRVGNQPQHF
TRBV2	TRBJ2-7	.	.	TGTGCCAGCAGTGACTGGGGATCCGGTTACGAGCAGTACTTC	CASSDWGSGYEQYF
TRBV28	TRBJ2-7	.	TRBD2	TGTGCCAGCAGTTCGTTACTAGCGGGCAGCAACGAGCAGTACTTC	CASSSLLAGSNEQYF
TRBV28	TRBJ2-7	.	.	TGTGCCAGCAGTTTAAGGGGCGAGCAGTACTTC	CASSLRGEQYF
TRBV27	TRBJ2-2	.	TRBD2	TGTGCCAGCAGTTGGGATAGCGGGATACCCTTGAACACCGGGGAGCTGTTTTTT	CASSWDSGIPLNTGELFF
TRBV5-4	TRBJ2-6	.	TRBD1	TGTGCCAGCAGCTTAAGGACAGGTGGGGCCAACGTCCTGACTTTC	CASSLRTGGANVLTF
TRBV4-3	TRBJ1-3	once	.	TGCGCCAGCAGCCAAGCGGGGGGGACTGGAAACACCATATATTTT	CASSQAGGTGNTIYF
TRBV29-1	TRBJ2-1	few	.	TGCAGCGTTCGTAAGGACACCCCAGAGCAGTTCTTC	CSVRKDTPEQFF
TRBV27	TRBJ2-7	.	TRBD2	TGTGCCAGCAGTCTTGTAGCGGGAGGTACCTACGAGCAGTACTTC	CASSLVAGGTYEQYF
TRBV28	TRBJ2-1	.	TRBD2	TGTGCCAGCAGTTTAATCGCTAGCGGAGAGTTCTTC	CASSLIASGEFF
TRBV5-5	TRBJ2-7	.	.	TGTGCCAGCAGCTTGGGACAGACGCGCGAGCAGTACTTC	CASSLGQTREQYF
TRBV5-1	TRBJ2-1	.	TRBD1	TGCGCCAGCAGCTTGGGTCCCCAGGGGGTTTACAATGAGCAGTTCTTC	CASSLGPQGVYNEQFF
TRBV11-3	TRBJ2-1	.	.	TGTGCCAGCAGCTTAGATGGGGACTCCTACAATGAGCAGTTCTTC	CASSLDGDSYNEQFF
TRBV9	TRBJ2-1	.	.	TGTGCCAGCAGCGATACCGCGGGTCAGGGATTACACAATGAGCAGTTCTTC	CASSDTAGQGLHNEQFF
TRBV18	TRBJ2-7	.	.	TGTGCCAGCTCACCACCTACCAACTACGAGCAGTACTTC	CASSPPTNYEQYF
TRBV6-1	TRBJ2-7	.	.	TGTGCCAGCAGTCACGGAGGGAACGAGCAGTACTTC	CASSHGGNEQYF
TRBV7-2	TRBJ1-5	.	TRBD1	TGTGCCAGCAGTCCTACAGGGGGCTACGGTGGTCAGCCCCAGCATTTT	CASSPTGGYGGQPQHF
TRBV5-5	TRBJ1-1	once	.	TGTGCCAGCAGCTCCGTAGATCGCGGCGGTGAAGCTTTCTTT	CASSSVDRGGEAFF
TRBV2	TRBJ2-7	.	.	TGTGCCAGCAGTGAGACCGGGACACGACCCGCGCAGTACTTC	CASSETGTRPAQYF
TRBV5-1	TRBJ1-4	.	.	TGCGCCAGCAGCGTCAGGGGCGATAATGAAAAACTGTTTTTT	CASSVRGDNEKLFF
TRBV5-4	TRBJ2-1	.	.	TGTGCCAGCAGCCCCCCGGGCCGCGACTCCTACAATGAGCAGTTCTTC	CASSPPGRDSYNEQFF
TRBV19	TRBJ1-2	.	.	TGTGCCAGTAGAGCTCAGGGTAGAGGCTATGGCTACACCTTC	CASRAQGRGYGYTF
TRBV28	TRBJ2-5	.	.	TGTGCCAGCTCTTCTTCCGGGGCACCATACCAAGAGACCCAGTACTTC	CASSSSGAPYQETQYF
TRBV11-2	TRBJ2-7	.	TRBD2	TGTGCCAGCAGGGTAGCGGGAGGCCTACAATTGGGGGAGCAGTACTTC	CASRVAGGLQLGEQYF
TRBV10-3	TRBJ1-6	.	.	TGTGCCTCAAGCTATCCTGGATCACCCCTCCACTTT	CASSYPGSPLHF